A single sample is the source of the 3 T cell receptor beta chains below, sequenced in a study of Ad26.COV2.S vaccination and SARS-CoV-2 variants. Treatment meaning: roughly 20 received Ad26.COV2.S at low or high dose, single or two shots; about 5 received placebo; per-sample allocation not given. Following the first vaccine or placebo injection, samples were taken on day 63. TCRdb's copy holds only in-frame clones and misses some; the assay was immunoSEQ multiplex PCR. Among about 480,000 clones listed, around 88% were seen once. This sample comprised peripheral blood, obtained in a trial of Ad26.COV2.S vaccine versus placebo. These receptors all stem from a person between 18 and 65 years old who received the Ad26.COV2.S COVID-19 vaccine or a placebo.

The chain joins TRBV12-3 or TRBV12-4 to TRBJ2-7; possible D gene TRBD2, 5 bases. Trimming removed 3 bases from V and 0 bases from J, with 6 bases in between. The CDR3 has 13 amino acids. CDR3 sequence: CASSLGSSYEQYF. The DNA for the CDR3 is TGTGCCAGCAGTTTGGGGAGCTCCTACGAGCAGTACTTC.

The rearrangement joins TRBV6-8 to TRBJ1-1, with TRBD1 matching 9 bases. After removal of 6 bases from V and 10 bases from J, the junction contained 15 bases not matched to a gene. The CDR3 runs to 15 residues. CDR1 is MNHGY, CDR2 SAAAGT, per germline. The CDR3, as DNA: TGTGCCAGCAGCCCGCCCCGACAGGGGGGCAAGGGAGCTTTCTTT. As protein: CASSPPRQGGKGAFF.

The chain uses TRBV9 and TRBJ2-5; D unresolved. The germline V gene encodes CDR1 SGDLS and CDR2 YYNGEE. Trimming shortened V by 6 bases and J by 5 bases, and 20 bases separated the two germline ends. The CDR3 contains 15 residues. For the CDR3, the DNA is TGTGCCAGCACCCGTTCAGGCCAGCAGGAGGAGACCCAGTACTTC. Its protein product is CASTRSGQQEETQYF.